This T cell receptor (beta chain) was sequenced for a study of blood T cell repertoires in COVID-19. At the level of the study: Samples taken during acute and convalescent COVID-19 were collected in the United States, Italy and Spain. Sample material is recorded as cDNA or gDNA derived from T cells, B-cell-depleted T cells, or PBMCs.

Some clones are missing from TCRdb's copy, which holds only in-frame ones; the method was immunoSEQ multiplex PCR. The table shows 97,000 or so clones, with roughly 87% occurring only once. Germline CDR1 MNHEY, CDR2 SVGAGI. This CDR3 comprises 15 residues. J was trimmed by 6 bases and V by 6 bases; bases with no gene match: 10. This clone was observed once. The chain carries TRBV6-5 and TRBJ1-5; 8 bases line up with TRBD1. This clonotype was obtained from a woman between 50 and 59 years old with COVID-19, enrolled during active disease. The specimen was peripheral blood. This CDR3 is CASRRQTGEVQPQHF. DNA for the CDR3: TGTGCCAGCAGGAGACAGACAGGGGAGGTTCAGCCCCAGCATTTT.